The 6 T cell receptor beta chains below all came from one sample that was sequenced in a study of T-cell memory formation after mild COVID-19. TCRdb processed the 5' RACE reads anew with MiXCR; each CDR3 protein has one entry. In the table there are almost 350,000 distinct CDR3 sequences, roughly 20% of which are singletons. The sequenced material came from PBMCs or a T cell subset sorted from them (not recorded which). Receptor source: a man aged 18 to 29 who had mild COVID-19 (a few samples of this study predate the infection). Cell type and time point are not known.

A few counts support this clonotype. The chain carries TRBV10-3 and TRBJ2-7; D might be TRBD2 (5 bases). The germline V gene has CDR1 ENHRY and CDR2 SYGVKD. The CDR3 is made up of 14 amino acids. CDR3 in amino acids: CAISESWESSEQYV. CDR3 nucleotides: TGTGCCATCAGTGAGTCGTGGGAGTCCTCCGAGCAGTACGTC.

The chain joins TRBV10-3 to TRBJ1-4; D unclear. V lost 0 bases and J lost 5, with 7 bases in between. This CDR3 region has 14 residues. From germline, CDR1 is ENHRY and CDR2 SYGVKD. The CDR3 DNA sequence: TGTGCCATCAGTGAGTCGGTCACCAATGAAAAACTGTTTTTT. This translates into CAISESVTNEKLFF.

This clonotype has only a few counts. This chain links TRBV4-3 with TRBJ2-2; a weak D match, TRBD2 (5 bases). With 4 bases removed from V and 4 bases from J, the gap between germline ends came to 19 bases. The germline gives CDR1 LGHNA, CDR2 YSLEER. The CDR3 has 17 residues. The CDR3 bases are TGCGCCAGCAGCCTGAGGGTGAGGGATGCGAGCACCGGGGAGCTGTTTTTT. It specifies CASSLRVRDASTGELFF.

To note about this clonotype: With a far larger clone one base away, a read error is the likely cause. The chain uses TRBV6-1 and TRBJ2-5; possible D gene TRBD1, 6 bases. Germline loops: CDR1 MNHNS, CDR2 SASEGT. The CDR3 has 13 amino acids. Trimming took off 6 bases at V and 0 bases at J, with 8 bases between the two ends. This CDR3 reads CASSRDNQETQYF. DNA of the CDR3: TGTGCCAGCAGCCGGGACAACCAAGAGACCCAGTACTTC.

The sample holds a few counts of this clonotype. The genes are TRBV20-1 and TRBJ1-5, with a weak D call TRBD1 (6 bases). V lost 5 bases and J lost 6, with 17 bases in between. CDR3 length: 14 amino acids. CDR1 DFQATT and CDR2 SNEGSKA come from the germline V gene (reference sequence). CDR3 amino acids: CSADTAGEGQPQHF. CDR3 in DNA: TGCAGTGCTGACACCGCAGGGGAAGGTCAGCCCCAGCATTTT.

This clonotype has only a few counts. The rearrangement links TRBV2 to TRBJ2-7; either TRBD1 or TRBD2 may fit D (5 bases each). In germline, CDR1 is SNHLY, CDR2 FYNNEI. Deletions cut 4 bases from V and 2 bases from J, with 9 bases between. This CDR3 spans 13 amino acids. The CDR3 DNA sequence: TGTGCCAGCAGTGGAGGGACCCCCTACGAGCAGTACGTC. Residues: CASSGGTPYEQYV.